Sequencing of this T cell receptor (beta chain) was carried out in a study of T cell repertoires in cytomegalovirus infection. Study-wide background: Public TCR beta signatures were indicative of both CMV infection and a matching HLA type. Study-wide results and caveats: CMV-specific TCR beta clonotypes restricted by HLA-C dominated the ex vivo response.

The CDR3 length is 15 residues. V lost 10 bases and J 6 bases, leaving 25 bases between the germline ends. CDR1 SNHLY and CDR2 FYNNEI come from the germline V gene. TCRdb processed the reads anew with MiXCR; each CDR3 protein has one entry. This table has 90,000 to 110,000 distinct CDR3 sequences, about 30% appearing once. Turning to this clonotype: Its antigen is currently unknown.

This chain uses TRBV2 with TRBJ2-7, with D perhaps TRBD2 (6 bases). The material sequenced was CD8+ T cells from cultured PBMCs, taken from culture after CMV antigen stimulation. The origin of this receptor is a human donor in good health (CMV status not recorded). Some clones in this sample may be carry-over from other donors' samples. CDR3 sequence (DNA): TGTGCCATTCGTCACTTGGGCCCTGCCGGGGGCGAGCAGTACTTC. Translation gives CAIRHLGPAGGEQYF.